Below are 19 T cell receptor beta chains sequenced from a single sample in a study of blood T cell repertoires in COVID-19. The repertoire was sequenced with immunoSEQ multiplex PCR; TCRdb's copy has only in-frame clones and lacks some. The sample includes approximately 250,000 clones, 80% to 90% of them seen just once. Specimen: PBMCs or T cells enriched from blood (not recorded which). The source is a woman aged 40 to 49 who had been exposed to COVID-19.

The chain links TRBV19 to TRBJ1-1; a weak D match, TRBD1 (5 bases). Germline V lookup: CDR1 LNHDA, CDR2 SQIVND (reference sequence). V was shortened by 3 bases and J by 2 bases, with 7 bases between the two germline ends. The CDR3 runs 13 residues. The DNA of the CDR3 is TGTGCCAGTAGTATGACAGTAAACACTGAAGCTTTCTTT. Translation: CASSMTVNTEAFF. Complete variable domain (other parts from reference TRBV19 and TRBJ1-1): DGGITQSPKYLFRKEGQNVTLSCEQNLNHDAMYWYRQDPGQGLRLIYYSQIVNDFQKGDIAEGYSVSREKKESFPLTVTSAQKNPTAFYLCASSMTVNTEAFFGQGTRLTVV.

Regarding this clone: One end of the junction varies from germline; a read error may be responsible. The chain recombines TRBV5-1 with TRBJ2-2; 9 bases map to TRBD2. The CDR3 extends over 15 amino acids. Germline CDR1 is SGHRS and CDR2 is YFSETQ. The DNA for the CDR3 is TGTGCCAGCAGCTTGACGACTAGCGGCGCCGGGGAGCTGTTTTTT. Amino acid sequence: CASSLTTSGAGELFF.

The rearrangement links TRBV24-1 to TRBJ1-1; 7 nucleotides align to TRBD1. The V and J ends lost 3 bases and 3 bases, in that order; junction bases with no gene match: 3. From germline, CDR1 is KGHDR and CDR2 SFDVKD. This CDR3 contains 14 residues. Here the CDR3 reads CATSDQGEDTEAFF. In nucleotides, the CDR3 is TGTGCCACCAGTGATCAGGGGGAGGACACTGAAGCTTTCTTT.

V gene TRBV28 combines with J gene TRBJ1-2; 7 nucleotides match TRBD1. Germline V CDR1 and CDR2: MDHEN, SYDVKM. V trimming: 7 bases; J trimming: 1 base; junction bases outside the gene matches: 6. The CDR3 loop spans 14 amino acids. Here the CDR3 reads CASTWTGLNYGYTF. Here the CDR3 DNA reads TGTGCCAGCACCTGGACAGGACTTAACTATGGCTACACCTTC.

The chain combines TRBV28 with TRBJ2-5, with D possibly being TRBD2 (6 bases). Trimming cost V 5 bases and J 1 base, with 20 bases left between them. Germline CDR1 and CDR2: MDHEN and SYDVKM. There are 17 residues in the CDR3. CDR3 nucleotide sequence: TGTGCCAGCAGTCCGGGGACGTCCGGGGGTTCCCAAGAGACCCAGTACTTC. Its translation is CASSPGTSGGSQETQYF.

This chain uses TRBV28 with TRBJ1-4; maybe TRBD1 (6 bases). The CDR3 extends over 14 amino acids. Germline V gene sequence: CDR1 MDHEN, CDR2 SYDVKM. V gave up 6 bases and J gave up 6 bases, with 14 bases separating them. CDR3 sequence: CASSRAGGYEKLFF. The CDR3 DNA reads TGTGCCAGCAGCCGAGCGGGGGGCTATGAAAAACTGTTTTTT. Drawing the rest from reference TRBV28 and TRBJ1-4, the complete variable domain is DVKVTQSSRYLVKRTGEKVFLECVQDMDHENMFWYRQDPGLGLRLIYFSYDVKMKEKGDIPEGYSVSREKKERFSLILESASTNQTSMYLCASSRAGGYEKLFFGSGTQLSVL.

V and J are TRBV18 and TRBJ1-1, with 9 bases fitting TRBD1. J lost 1 base, V lost 6 bases, and 9 bases had no gene match. CDR1 is KGHSH and CDR2 is LQKENI in the germline V gene. This CDR3 comprises 16 residues. The CDR3 loop reads CASSPDRGRRNTEAFF. The CDR3 DNA reads TGTGCCAGCTCCCCGGACAGGGGAAGAAGGAACACTGAAGCTTTCTTT.

V is TRBV5-8 and J is TRBJ2-7, with TRBD1 as a possible D gene (5 bases). The germline V gene encodes CDR1 SGHTS and CDR2 YDEGEE. V lost 2 bases, J lost 0 bases, and 15 bases lay in between. This CDR3 has 16 residues. CDR3 region: CASSFRRTLSSYEQYV. The CDR3, as DNA: TGTGCCAGCAGCTTCCGCCGGACACTGTCCTCCTACGAGCAGTACGTC.

The rearrangement links TRBV9 to TRBJ1-3; no clear D gene. The V end lost 2 bases, the J end lost 0 bases, and 12 bases lay between the germline ends. The germline CDR1 and CDR2 sequences are SGDLS and YYNGEE. CDR3 length: 16 residues. CDR3 coding DNA: TGTGCCAGCAGCGTCGGGGTAGCCATCTCTGGAAACACCATATATTTT. Protein sequence: CASSVGVAISGNTIYF.

V and J are TRBV5-5 and TRBJ1-1, with 7 bases that match TRBD1. The CDR3 runs 14 residues. With 3 bases clipped from V and 4 bases from J, the junction kept 6 bases outside the gene matches. The germline CDR1 and CDR2 sequences are SGHKS and YYEKEE (reference sequence). The CDR3 loop is CASSSTGLGTEAFF. The DNA for the CDR3 is TGTGCCAGCAGCTCGACAGGGTTGGGCACTGAAGCTTTCTTT.

This chain connects TRBV2 to TRBJ1-1; tentatively, D is TRBD1 (6 bases). The CDR3 runs 13 residues. Between the trimmed V and J ends, which lost 4 bases and 8 bases, there was a span of 14 bases. Germline values: CDR1 SNHLY, CDR2 FYNNEI. The CDR3 sequence is CASSVRGGSEAFF. CDR3 bases: TGTGCCAGCAGTGTGAGAGGGGGTTCCGAAGCTTTCTTT.

The chain has TRBV5-4 and TRBJ1-1, with D perhaps TRBD1 (6 bases). The V gene lost 4 bases and the J gene lost 4 bases, with 11 bases spanning the gap. Per germline, CDR1 SGHNT and CDR2 YYREEE (reference sequence). The CDR3 consists of 13 residues. The CDR3 loop is CASSPAGATEAFF. CDR3 DNA sequence: TGTGCCAGCAGCCCCGCGGGGGCCACTGAAGCTTTCTTT.

This sequence joins TRBV4-1 and TRBJ1-2; maybe TRBD1 (6 bases). V was pared by 0 bases and J by 6 bases, with 11 bases between. Germline CDR1 MGHRA, CDR2 YSYEKL. The CDR3 loop spans 14 amino acids. The CDR3 reads CASSQEGASHGYTF. The CDR3 DNA follows: TGCGCCAGCAGCCAAGAGGGGGCATCTCATGGCTACACCTTC.

The chain is built from TRBV19 and TRBJ1-6; D is perhaps TRBD1 (5 bases). Germline V gives CDR1 LNHDA, CDR2 SQIVND (reference sequence). The CDR3 consists of 15 residues. V dropped 9 bases and J dropped 0 bases, with 12 bases sitting between them. The CDR3 DNA reads TGTGCCAGCCAGACAGTTTACTCCTATAATTCACCCCTCCACTTT. It specifies CASQTVYSYNSPLHF.

This clone appeared a few times. The genes are TRBV2 and TRBJ1-1; 12 positions agree with TRBD1. CDR1 is SNHLY and CDR2 is FYNNEI in the germline V gene. V lost 4 bases and J lost 5; bases outside the gene matches: 11. This CDR3 is built from 17 residues. The CDR3 DNA reads as TGTGCCAGCAGTGTAGGGTTGGGACAGGGGGCGCGGACTGAAGCTTTCTTT. This gives the protein CASSVGLGQGARTEAFF.

The chain couples TRBV9 to TRBJ2-1; 7 positions agree with TRBD2. V trimming: 1 base; J trimming: 9 bases; junction bases outside the gene matches: 4. The CDR3 totals 13 residues. Germline assignment: CDR1 SGDLS and CDR2 YYNGEE. CDR3 sequence: CASSVSGEGEQFF. The CDR3, as DNA: TGTGCCAGCAGCGTATCGGGGGAGGGTGAGCAGTTCTTC.

This clone was counted a few times. V gene TRBV19 combines with J gene TRBJ1-2; D remains ambiguous. Germline V gives CDR1 LNHDA, CDR2 SQIVND (reference sequence). The CDR3 runs 14 residues. The V end lost 3 bases, the J end lost 4 bases, and 12 bases lay between the germline ends. The CDR3 is CASSIILNVYGYTF. CDR3 nucleotides: TGTGCCAGTAGTATCATACTCAATGTCTATGGCTACACCTTC. Full variable domain (remainder filled in from reference TRBV19 and TRBJ1-2): DGGITQSPKYLFRKEGQNVTLSCEQNLNHDAMYWYRQDPGQGLRLIYYSQIVNDFQKGDIAEGYSVSREKKESFPLTVTSAQKNPTAFYLCASSIILNVYGYTFGSGTRLTVV.

The chain links TRBV5-1 to TRBJ1-6; no reliable D call. Germline-derived CDR1 and CDR2 are SGHRS and YFSETQ. Trimming cost V 4 bases and J 7 bases, with 12 bases left between them. This CDR3 has 14 residues. The CDR3 bases are TGCGCCAGCAGCGGCGACATACGGAATTCACCCCTCCACTTT. Protein: CASSGDIRNSPLHF.

The chain has TRBV6-5 and TRBJ2-5, with D possibly matching TRBD2 (6 bases). Germline V gene sequence: CDR1 MNHEY, CDR2 SVGAGI. The V end was cut by 1 base, the J end by 4 bases, with 13 bases between. This CDR3 comprises 15 residues. The CDR3 protein is CASSYFVGGTETQYF. The CDR3 nucleotides are TGTGCCAGCAGTTACTTTGTGGGGGGAACAGAGACCCAGTACTTC.